This T cell receptor (beta chain) is drawn from a study of blood T cell repertoires in COVID-19. A few counts support this clone. Authors' data handling: Amplification of reference gene primers was used by the study to estimate nucleated cell counts. Clones were read by immunoSEQ multiplex PCR, and TCRdb kept only the in-frame ones, dropping some. V and J calls and clone size are given by that table; D and trimming were obtained from the DNA. In the table there are approximately 84,000 clones, around four fifths of which are singletons. Trimming removed 9 bases from V and 3 bases from J; junction bases left unmatched: 8. Germline V lookup: CDR1 LNHDA, CDR2 SQIVND (reference sequence). The CDR3 runs 14 residues.

This receptor was identified in a human donor in a cohort sampled during active COVID-19. The chain combines TRBV19 with TRBJ1-5; 7 bases align to TRBD1. Sequenced input: peripheral blood. CDR3 amino acids: CASRGSFLNQPQHF. The CDR3 bases are TGTGCCAGCAGGGGGTCTTTTCTCAATCAGCCCCAGCATTTT.